This TCR beta chain is from a study of blood T cell repertoires in COVID-19 (TCRdb year 2020). About the full investigation: Samples covering the acute and convalescent phases of COVID-19 were provided by collaborators in the United States, Italy and Spain. Where available, HLA class I and class II types were taken from metadata supplied by the sample provider and were not determined by assay-based typing. The repertoires were made available in a free public database intended to serve as a resource for research on the immune response to SARS-CoV-2. Samples came from the ongoing ImmuneRACE study (first 160 participants) plus 1,254 subjects from 6 global collaborators. The prospective study material was composed of cDNA or gDNA derived from T cells, B-cell-depleted T cells, or PBMCs. A de-identified subject ID, COVID-19 status, age in years and sex were almost always included in the sample metadata. The dataset comprised deeply sampled blood TCRbeta repertoires from subjects exposed to, actively infected with, or recovered from COVID-19.

Comments on this clone: What antigen it recognizes has not been identified. Base qualities are not provided; no much larger clone lies one nucleotide away.

Participants in the prospective study were aged roughly 18 to 100 years, lived in 20 to 30 United States geographic areas, and enrolled through a virtual design. To assign participants to cohorts, the prospective study relied on clinical history that participants themselves reported in a screening survey and a study questionnaire. Recovered participants in ImmuneRACE Cohort 3 were defined by two consecutive negative NP/OP PCR tests, clearance by a healthcare professional, or resolution of symptoms. In the prospective study, whole blood, serum and a nasopharyngeal or oropharyngeal swab were collected from each participant by mobile phlebotomists. Prospective study participants could optionally give additional blood draws and questionnaires over an approximately two-month period. Before DNA extraction, prospective study blood samples were shipped either frozen or at room temperature. The immunoSEQ Assay, a bias-controlled multiplex PCR, was used to amplify TCRbeta CDR3 regions from genomic DNA. As for the original processing: Within the assay, amplification of reference gene primers was used to estimate how many nucleated cells each sample contained. Sequence reads were collapsed and filtered to measure the absolute abundance of every unique TCRbeta CDR3 rearrangement. Productive Simpson clonality was computed per sample as the square root of Simpson's diversity index over productive rearrangements. Here the immuneACCESS table is served through TCRdb, limited to in-frame sequences with V and J called. Missing clones are a known gap in these copies; in checked studies unresolved V genes cover under half, and the rest lacks a known reason. That table furnishes V, J and clone size, whereas the DNA furnished D and trimming. Present in this sample are more than 150,000 clones, more than 85% of which were seen just once. The ten most abundant clones make up 5.5% to 8.5% of the sample.

General conclusions and limits of the study: The quantity of clinical and demographic metadata differed by source and by participant and was supplied without curation.

The CDR3 contains 19 residues, cysteine and phenylalanine counted. CDR3 DNA is the only sequence kept; it has 57 bases, read in frame from the first base. Compared with germline, V lacks 4 bases and J lacks 0 bases; bases without a gene match: 9. The germline V gene yields SGHRS for CDR1 and YFSETQ for CDR2. The TCR was taken from a woman between 50 and 59 years old who had recovered from COVID-19. The rearrangement combines TRBV5-1 with TRBJ2-1, with 14 bases matching TRBD2. Sequenced material: PBMCs or T cells enriched from blood (not recorded which). In nucleotides, the sequence is TGCGCCAGCAGCACGGGACTAGCGGGAGCCCCGAGCTCCTACAATGAGCAGTTCTTC. It encodes CASSTGLAGAPSSYNEQFF.